Below, 9 T cell receptor beta chains from the same sample are listed, as sequenced in a study of radiation and T cells in renal cell carcinoma. Generated by immunoSEQ multiplex PCR, the TCRdb table keeps only in-frame clones and is missing some. The data show about 130,000 clones, 70% to 90% seen once. As to time point: blood 2 weeks post-SBRT. Treatment noted: 15 Gy SBRT to primary tumor, nephrectomy 4 weeks later. The starting material was blood, obtained from a patient whose treatment included radiotherapy and nephrectomy. The receptors originated from a woman between 65 and 79 years old with renal cell carcinoma.

V usage is TRBV5-1 and J usage is TRBJ2-7; TRBD1 might be the D (5 bases). This CDR3 has 14 residues. CDR1 and CDR2 (germline): SGHRS, YFSETQ. Trimming stripped 4 bases from V and 0 bases from J, with 11 bases between. CDR3 amino acids: CASSPLDSSYEQYF. In DNA form, the CDR3 reads TGCGCCAGCAGCCCTCTAGACAGCTCCTACGAGCAGTACTTC.

The V and J genes are TRBV30 and TRBJ1-2, with D unresolved. The CDR3 consists of 12 residues. V was shortened by 0 bases and J by 4 bases, with 6 bases between the two germline ends. CDR1 and CDR2 (germline): GTSNPN, SVGIG (reference sequence). The CDR3 nucleotides read TGTGCCTGGAGTGTCCCGGCCTATGGCTACACCTTC. Translation gives CAWSVPAYGYTF.

The J gene is TRBJ1-4, the V gene TRBV14, with 8 nucleotides matching TRBD1. Per the germline V gene, CDR1 is SGHDN and CDR2 is FVKESK. The CDR3 has 15 residues. Trimming at V came to 1 base and at J to 7 bases, leaving 5 bases not matched to a gene. The CDR3 region has the DNA TGTGCCAGCAGCCAAGCCCAGGGGGCGGGTGAAAAACTGTTTTTT. This gives the protein CASSQAQGAGEKLFF.

This sequence joins TRBV10-3 and TRBJ2-3; 8 bases match TRBD1. The trim removed 8 bases at V and 3 bases at J, leaving 4 bases unmatched. In germline, CDR1 is ENHRY, CDR2 SYGVKD. The CDR3 spans 13 residues. CDR3 in DNA: TGTGCCATCGGACAGGGCAGTACAGATACGCAGTATTTT. Translated, it gives CAIGQGSTDTQYF.

The chain is built from TRBV28 and TRBJ1-2; possibly TRBD1 for D (5 bases). Germline-derived CDR1 and CDR2 are MDHEN and SYDVKM. The CDR3 length is 14 residues. Trimming took 4 bases from V and 6 from J, leaving 15 bases between them. DNA for the CDR3: TGTGCCAGCAGTTCGGACAACCAAGGGAATGGCTACACCTTC. Its protein is CASSSDNQGNGYTF.

V and J are TRBV5-1 and TRBJ2-5, with TRBD2 matching over 11 bases. The germline CDR1 and CDR2 sequences are SGHRS and YFSETQ. V trimming: 2 bases; J trimming: 4 bases; junction bases outside the gene matches: 4. The CDR3 has 15 residues. The DNA for the CDR3 is TGCGCCAGCAGCTTTAGCGGGGGGGCAGGAGAGACCCAGTACTTC. This encodes CASSFSGGAGETQYF. Drawing the rest from reference TRBV5-1 and TRBJ2-5, the complete variable domain is KAGVTQTPRYLIKTRGQQVTLSCSPISGHRSVSWYQQTPGQGLQFLFEYFSETQRNKGNFPGRFSGRQFSNSRSEMNVSTLELGDSALYLCASSFSGGAGETQYFGPGTRLLVL.

The rearrangement uses TRBV6-6 and TRBJ1-2; maybe TRBD1 (5 bases). V was pared by 5 bases and J by 2 bases, with 18 bases between. CDR3 length: 16 residues. The germline V gene encodes CDR1 MNHNY and CDR2 SVGAGI (reference sequence). In nucleotides, the CDR3 is TGTGCCAGCAGTAACCCGGCCGACAGATTAAACTATGGCTACACCTTC. Translation: CASSNPADRLNYGYTF.

The genes are TRBV6-1 and TRBJ2-5; tentative D call: TRBD2 (6 bases). The germline gives CDR1 MNHNS, CDR2 SASEGT. CDR3 length: 13 amino acids. The V end lost 7 bases, the J end lost 1 base, and 10 bases lay between the germline ends. CDR3 in DNA: TGTGCCAGCACCCTGACTAGCCAAGAGACCCAGTACTTC. Translated, it gives CASTLTSQETQYF.

Written as DNA, the CDR3 is TGCAGCGTCGACTCTTTTGGGGGCTACACCTTC. As protein: CSVDSFGGYTF. V usage is TRBV29-1 and J usage is TRBJ1-2; no reliable D call. The CDR3 consists of 11 residues. Germline CDR1 reads SQVTM; CDR2 reads ANQGSEA. Trimming left V 6 bases short and J 8 bases short, with 13 bases between.